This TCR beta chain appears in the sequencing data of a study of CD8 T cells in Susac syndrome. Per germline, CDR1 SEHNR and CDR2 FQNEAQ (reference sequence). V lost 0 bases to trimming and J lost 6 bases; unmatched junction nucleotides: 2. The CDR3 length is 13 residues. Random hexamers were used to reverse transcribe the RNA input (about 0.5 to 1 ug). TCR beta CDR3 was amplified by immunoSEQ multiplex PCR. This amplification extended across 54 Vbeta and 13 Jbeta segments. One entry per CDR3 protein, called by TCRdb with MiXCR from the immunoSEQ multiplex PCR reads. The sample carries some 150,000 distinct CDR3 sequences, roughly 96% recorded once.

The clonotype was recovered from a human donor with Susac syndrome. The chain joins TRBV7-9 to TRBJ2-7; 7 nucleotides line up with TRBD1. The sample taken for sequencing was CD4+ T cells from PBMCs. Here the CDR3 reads CASSLATGIEQYF. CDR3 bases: TGTGCCAGCAGCTTAGCGACAGGGATCGAGCAGTACTTC.